The 24 T cell receptor beta chains presented below share a single source sample, sequenced in a study of blood T cells in healthy people across ages. PCR was performed a second time for roughly 7 to 12 cycles using a sample-barcoded 5' primer and a J-beta primer mix. TCRdb processed the 5' RACE reads anew with MiXCR; each CDR3 protein has one entry. The data show nearly 1 million distinct CDR3 sequences, just over 50% seen once. Sequences were obtained from blood. Receptors originate from a woman aged 55-69 years in good health.

The table lists this clonotype with a count of one. The V call is TRBV7-9, the J call TRBJ2-3; D is possibly TRBD2 (5 bases). Germline loops: CDR1 SEHNR, CDR2 FQNEAQ (reference sequence). The CDR3 sequence is 14 residues long. Trimming removed 0 bases from V and 7 bases from J, with 11 bases in between. The CDR3, as DNA: TGTGCCAGCAGCTTAGCCGGAGGAGCTAATACGCAGTATTTT. Translation gives CASSLAGGANTQYF.

This clonotype has more than one count but fewer than ten. V usage is TRBV28 and J usage is TRBJ1-6; TRBD1 agrees at 10 bases. The CDR3 spans 16 residues. Trimming removed 4 bases from V and 5 bases from J; junction bases left unmatched: 5. Germline V CDR1 and CDR2: MDHEN, SYDVKM. In DNA, the CDR3 is TGTGCCAGCAGTTCGCCGGGACAGGGGCATAATTCACCCCTCCACTTT. This codes for CASSSPGQGHNSPLHF.

There are a few counts of this clonotype. This chain connects TRBV20-1 to TRBJ2-7; D unresolved. Trimming shortened V by 7 bases and J by 4 bases, and 11 bases separated the two germline ends. The CDR3 has 11 amino acids. CDR1 and CDR2 (germline): DFQATT, SNEGSKA (reference sequence). The CDR3 DNA reads as TGCAGTGTACCCTCTCGATACGAGCAGTACTTC. Amino acid sequence: CSVPSRYEQYF.

The chain carries TRBV4-2 and TRBJ2-5, with D unresolved. This CDR3 has 15 residues. Germline V gene lookup returns CDR1 LGHNA and CDR2 YNFKEQ. Trimming removed 0 bases from V and 1 base from J, with 9 bases in between. The chain's CDR3 is CASSQDRRIQETQYF. The CDR3 bases are TGTGCCAGCAGCCAAGATCGTAGGATCCAAGAGACCCAGTACTTC.

This clonotype was recorded a few times. The genes are TRBV29-1 and TRBJ1-5; maybe TRBD1 (6 bases). CDR1 is SQVTM, CDR2 ANQGSEA, per germline. V lost 4 bases and J lost 5, with 9 bases in between. This CDR3 spans 12 amino acids. The DNA for the CDR3 is TGCAGCGTTGGGTCAGGGGATCAGCCCCAGCATTTT. Translated, it gives CSVGSGDQPQHF.

This chain joins TRBV12-3 or TRBV12-4 and TRBJ1-4; TRBD1 might be the D (6 bases). The CDR3 is 17 residues long. Trimming cost V 6 bases and J 8 bases, with 25 bases left between them. CDR3 region: CASRKDRDTLSGEKLFF. CDR3 nucleotide sequence: TGTGCCAGCAGAAAAGACCGGGACACCCTAAGTGGGGAAAAACTGTTTTTT.

To note about this clonotype: The junction and the germline gene differ at one end; a read error may be behind it. The chain combines TRBV7-8 with TRBJ1-2; possibly TRBD1 for D (6 bases). Germline V gives CDR1 SGHVS, CDR2 FQNEAQ. This CDR3 is 16 amino acids long. The CDR3, as DNA: TGTGCCGGCAGCCCGCAAAGCGGGGGGACATTCATTGGCTACACCTTC. As protein: CAGSPQSGGTFIGYTF.

V is TRBV10-3 and J is TRBJ2-1; tentative D call: TRBD2 (6 bases). The CDR3 has 17 residues. Germline loops: CDR1 ENHRY, CDR2 SYGVKD. Trimming removed 0 bases at V and 0 bases at J, with 12 bases between. The DNA for the CDR3 is TGTGCCATCAGTGAGTCTTCGGCGGGAAGCTCCTACAATGAGCAGTTCTTC. It codes for CAISESSAGSSYNEQFF.

This chain links TRBV7-2 with TRBJ2-7; D unclear. The CDR3 runs to 13 residues. Germline V lookup: CDR1 SGHTA, CDR2 FQGNSA. V lost 3 bases and J lost 4, with 10 bases in between. CDR3 loop: CASSFLTRYEQYF. CDR3 nucleotides: TGTGCCAGCAGCTTCCTTACGCGGTACGAGCAGTACTTC.

This clonotype was recorded a few times. This rearrangement joins TRBV7-2 to TRBJ2-7; D is uncertain. V gave up 1 base and J gave up 2 bases, with 15 bases separating them. The length of the CDR3 is 16 residues. CDR1 is SGHTA and CDR2 is FQGNSA in the germline V gene. The CDR3 here is CASSLGLLRKPYEQYF. CDR3 DNA: TGTGCCAGCAGCTTAGGACTTTTGAGGAAGCCCTACGAGCAGTACTTC.

This clonotype appeared a few times. The rearrangement uses TRBV16 and TRBJ2-5, with D unclear. This CDR3 has 13 amino acids. The V end lost 4 bases, the J end lost 11 bases, and 17 bases lay between the germline ends. From germline, CDR1 is KGHSY and CDR2 FQNENV. The CDR3 sequence: CASSPLQANGQYF. As DNA, the CDR3 is TGTGCCAGCAGCCCCCTTCAGGCAAACGGGCAGTACTTC. Together with reference TRBV16 and TRBJ2-5, the CDR3 gives the full variable domain: GEEVAQTPKHLVRGEGQKAKLYCAPIKGHSYVFWYQQVLKNEFKFLISFQNENVFDETGMPKERFSAKCLPNSPCSLEIQATKLEDSAVYFCASSPLQANGQYFGPGTRLLVL.

This clonotype was detected a few times. The chain combines TRBV25-1 with TRBJ1-1; D is uncertain. Per the germline V gene, CDR1 is MGHDK and CDR2 is SYGVNS. Trimming took 4 bases from V and 1 from J, leaving 7 bases between them. The CDR3 length is 13 residues. The CDR3: CASSAGWNTEAFF. CDR3 bases: TGTGCCAGCAGTGCCGGGTGGAACACTGAAGCTTTCTTT. Supplemented by reference TRBV25-1 and TRBJ1-1, the full variable domain reads EADIYQTPRYLVIGTGKKITLECSQTMGHDKMYWYQQDPGMELHLIHYSYGVNSTEKGDLSSESTVSRIRTEHFPLTLESARPSHTSQYLCASSAGWNTEAFFGQGTRLTVV.

The rearrangement uses TRBV12-3 or TRBV12-4 and TRBJ2-1; D is possibly TRBD2 (5 bases). Trimming stripped 8 bases from V and 4 bases from J, with 9 bases between. The CDR3 covers 12 residues. This CDR3 is CASRAEYNEQFF. The CDR3 nucleotides read TGTGCCAGCCGAGCGGAGTACAATGAGCAGTTCTTC.

The table lists this clonotype with a few counts. The chain carries TRBV12-3 or TRBV12-4 and TRBJ1-6, with 9 bases fitting TRBD1. This CDR3 is built from 14 residues. J was trimmed by 7 bases and V by 6 bases; bases with no gene match: 4. The CDR3 spells CASSAGTGNSPLHF. The CDR3 nucleotides are TGTGCCAGCAGCGCCGGGACAGGGAATTCACCCCTCCACTTT.

This clonotype was observed a few times. CDR3 sequence: CASRPRGAGVWEQYF. CDR3 DNA: TGTGCCAGCAGACCCCGTGGAGCGGGAGTATGGGAGCAGTACTTC. V gene TRBV28 combines with J gene TRBJ2-7; TRBD2 matches 8 bases. V was pared by 6 bases and J by 7 bases, with 14 bases of the junction left unmatched. Germline CDR1 MDHEN, CDR2 SYDVKM. CDR3 size: 15 residues.

This rearrangement joins TRBV4-1 to TRBJ2-7, with 7 nucleotides matching TRBD1. The J call may not be correct, given that the DNA end is closer to TRBJ2-1. The CDR3 is 15 amino acids. From germline, CDR1 is MGHRA and CDR2 YSYEKL. The DNA of the CDR3 is TGCGCCAGCAGCCTCTTATTTCGGACAGGCCATGAGCAGTTCTTC. This encodes CASSLLFRTGHEQFF.

The chain is built from TRBV20-1 and TRBJ2-5; TRBD2 agrees at 8 bases. V gave up 6 bases and J gave up 0 bases; unmatched junction bases: 9. This CDR3 has 15 residues. In germline, CDR1 is DFQATT, CDR2 SNEGSKA (reference sequence). The CDR3 is CSACETSVYQETQYF. The CDR3 DNA reads TGCAGTGCCTGCGAGACTAGCGTGTACCAAGAGACCCAGTACTTC.

The chain uses TRBV20-1 and TRBJ1-4; a possible D gene is TRBD1 (5 bases). Germline V gives CDR1 DFQATT, CDR2 SNEGSKA (reference sequence). The V end was cut by 1 base, the J end by 4 bases, with 10 bases between. The CDR3 loop spans 14 amino acids. The CDR3 here is CSARGGGGNEKLFF. The CDR3 nucleotides read TGCAGTGCTAGAGGCGGGGGAGGTAATGAAAAACTGTTTTTT.

The chain links TRBV5-1 to TRBJ2-1; D is ambiguous. The J call is doubtful: the DNA matches TRBJ2-7 better. The CDR3 totals 14 residues. Per germline, CDR1 SGHRS and CDR2 YFSETQ. The CDR3 loop is CASSLSSNGNEQYF. As DNA, the CDR3 is TGCGCCAGCAGCTTGTCTAGTAATGGCAATGAGCAGTACTTC.

This chain connects TRBV18 to TRBJ2-3, with unresolved D. The CDR3 loop spans 15 amino acids. In germline, CDR1 is KGHSH, CDR2 LQKENI. Trimming left V 0 bases short and J 4 bases short, with 11 bases between. The CDR3 loop is CASSPPGPFPDTQYF. The CDR3 region has the DNA TGTGCCAGCTCACCACCTGGGCCTTTTCCAGATACGCAGTATTTT. Based on the CDR3 plus reference TRBV18 and TRBJ2-3, the full variable domain is NAGVMQNPRHLVRRRGQEARLRCSPMKGHSHVYWYRQLPEEGLKFMVYLQKENIIDESGMPKERFSAEFPKEGPSILRIQQVVRGDSAAYFCASSPPGPFPDTQYFGPGTRLTVL.

The CDR3 sequence is CASSDPSTTRTSEQYF. CDR3 bases: TGTGCCAGCAGTGACCCCAGTACCACCCGGACTTCCGAGCAGTACTTC. V is TRBV25-1 and J is TRBJ2-7; the D gene is possibly TRBD2 (5 bases). The germline V and J ends were trimmed by 3 bases and 6 bases, with 21 bases remaining between them. In germline, CDR1 is MGHDK, CDR2 SYGVNS. The CDR3 runs 16 residues.

The CDR3 DNA reads TGTGCCAGCTTCGGAAGAGGCCTAGGGGATACGCAGTATTTT. This translates into CASFGRGLGDTQYF. The rearrangement links TRBV6-2 or TRBV6-3 to TRBJ2-3; D not resolved. CDR1 is MNHEY, CDR2 SVGEGT, per germline. Trimming removed 8 bases at V and 6 bases at J, with 18 bases between. The CDR3 sequence is 14 residues long.

This chain links TRBV20-1 with TRBJ2-4; 13 nucleotides match TRBD2. The CDR3 contains 16 residues. Unmatched junction bases numbered 11, after V lost 5 bases and J lost 7 bases. Germline values: CDR1 DFQATT, CDR2 SNEGSKA (reference sequence). The CDR3 reads CSAHGTSGIAGNIQYF. The CDR3 bases are TGCAGTGCTCACGGGACTAGCGGGATAGCAGGGAACATTCAGTACTTC.

This CDR3 reads CASSLQRADTQYF. The CDR3 nucleotides read TGTGCCAGCAGCTTGCAGCGAGCAGATACGCAGTATTTT. V is TRBV7-2 and J is TRBJ2-3; D call uncertain. Trimming stripped 3 bases from V and 4 bases from J, with 8 bases between. The CDR3 is made up of 13 amino acids. The germline gives CDR1 SGHTA, CDR2 FQGNSA.